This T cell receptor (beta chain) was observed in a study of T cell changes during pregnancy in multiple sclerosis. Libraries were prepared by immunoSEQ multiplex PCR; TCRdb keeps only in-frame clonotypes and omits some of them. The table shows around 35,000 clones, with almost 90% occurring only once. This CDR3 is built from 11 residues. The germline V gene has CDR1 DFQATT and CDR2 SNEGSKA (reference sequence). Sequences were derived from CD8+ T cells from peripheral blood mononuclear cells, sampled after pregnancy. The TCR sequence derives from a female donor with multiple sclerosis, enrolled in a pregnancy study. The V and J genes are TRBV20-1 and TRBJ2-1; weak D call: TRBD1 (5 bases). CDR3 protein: CSREIHNEQFF. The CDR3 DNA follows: TGCAGCAGGGAAATCCACAATGAGCAGTTCTTC.